Sequencing of this T cell receptor (beta chain) was carried out in a study of T-cell memory formation after mild COVID-19. Study-wide results and limits: Unconfirmed was the SARS-CoV-2 specificity of second-wave clones that peaked on day 37.

The V gene's germline CDR1 is SGHAT and CDR2 FQNNGV. Germline trimming cut 1 base from V and 6 bases from J; bases unmatched to any gene: 7. The CDR3 is 17 amino acids. Comment on this clonotype: The antigen is undetermined.

TCRdb re-derived calls from the 5' RACE reads in MiXCR, one entry per CDR3 protein. The sample includes about 190,000 distinct CDR3 sequences, roughly a tenth of them seen just once. Sequencing was done on a sample of PBMCs or a T cell subset sorted from them (not recorded which). The sequence was obtained from a man aged 18 to 30 who had mild COVID-19 (a few samples of this study predate the infection). Cell type and time point are not known. The genes are TRBV11-2 and TRBJ2-3; 13 bases agree with TRBD2. The CDR3 coding sequence is TGTGCCAGCAGCTTAGGGACTAGCGGGGGCCTATGGGATACGCAGTATTTT. Translated, it gives CASSLGTSGGLWDTQYF.